This entry lists 14 T cell receptor beta chains sequenced from one sample in a study of cytomegalovirus exposure and HLA in healthy donors. Only in-frame clones appear in the TCRdb table, and some are missing; sequencing was by immunoSEQ multiplex PCR. The table lists some 120,000 clones, roughly 90% of them singletons. Sequences were obtained from PBMCs. These receptor sequences come from a man aged 30 to 45 in good health and CMV-seronegative.

The J gene is TRBJ2-3, the V gene TRBV30, with a weak D call TRBD2 (6 bases). The CDR3 covers 14 residues. The germline CDR1 and CDR2 sequences are GTSNPN and SVGIG (reference sequence). V lost 4 bases and J lost 3, with 14 bases in between. The CDR3 DNA follows: TGTGCCTGGACCCAGGTGGGGGGAACAGATACGCAGTATTTT. The encoded protein is CAWTQVGGTDTQYF.

This sequence joins TRBV7-2 and TRBJ1-5, with unresolved D. Germline loops: CDR1 SGHTA, CDR2 FQGNSA. This CDR3 spans 15 amino acids. V lost 5 bases and J 2 bases, leaving 13 bases between the germline ends. The CDR3 DNA reads TGTGCCAGCAGCCGGTCATTGGGAGGCAATCAGCCCCAGCATTTT. This sequence encodes CASSRSLGGNQPQHF.

This clone was detected once. V usage is TRBV6-5 and J usage is TRBJ2-3; no definite D call. The germline CDR1 and CDR2 sequences are MNHEY and SVGAGI. The CDR3 runs to 13 residues. Trimming removed 4 bases at V and 4 bases at J, with 9 bases between. CDR3: CASSSSVSDTQYF. The CDR3, as DNA: TGTGCCAGCAGTTCGAGTGTCTCAGATACGCAGTATTTT.

The chain joins TRBV6-5 to TRBJ1-3, with D possibly TRBD1 on 5 matching bases. V was cut by 7 bases and J by 2 bases, with 6 bases left in between. CDR1 is MNHEY, CDR2 SVGAGI, per germline. CDR3 length: 12 amino acids. The chain's CDR3 is CASMGPGNTIYF. CDR3 coding DNA: TGTGCCAGCATGGGGCCTGGAAACACCATATATTTT.

V is TRBV10-1 and J is TRBJ2-3; unclear D gene. There are 13 residues in the CDR3. Germline CDR1 and CDR2: WNHNN and SYGVQD (reference sequence). The V end lost 0 bases, the J end lost 4 bases, and 5 bases lay between the germline ends. The DNA for the CDR3 is TGCGCCAGCAGTGAGTCAGGAGCAGATACGCAGTATTTT. Encoded protein: CASSESGADTQYF.

This chain connects TRBV27 to TRBJ2-5, with 14 bases identical to TRBD2. The CDR3 loop spans 16 amino acids. V was pared by 4 bases and J by 2 bases, with 3 bases of the junction left unmatched. Germline-derived CDR1 and CDR2 are MNHEY and SMNVEV (reference sequence). The CDR3 region has the DNA TGTGCCAGCAGTTCCCGACTAGCGGGAGGGCAAGAGACCCAGTACTTC. Amino acids: CASSSRLAGGQETQYF.

This clone has a single count. V gene TRBV7-2 combines with J gene TRBJ1-2; TRBD1 aligns across 8 bases. The CDR3 runs to 15 residues. Trimming took 5 bases from V and 7 from J; bases not matched to a gene: 12. In germline, CDR1 is SGHTA, CDR2 FQGNSA. DNA of the CDR3: TGTGCCAGCAGCACAGGACGGGCAGGGGGCTTTGGCTACACCTTC. Amino acid sequence: CASSTGRAGGFGYTF.

The rearrangement links TRBV5-1 to TRBJ2-1; TRBD1 agrees at 8 bases. The germline gives CDR1 SGHRS, CDR2 YFSETQ. The CDR3 consists of 15 residues. The trim removed 3 bases at V and 7 bases at J, leaving 9 bases unmatched. CDR3 residues: CASSSDRGFRNEQFF. The DNA for the CDR3 is TGCGCCAGCAGCTCCGACAGGGGATTTAGGAATGAGCAGTTCTTC.

This rearrangement joins TRBV7-9 to TRBJ2-1, with 11 positions matching TRBD2. The germline gives CDR1 SEHNR, CDR2 FQNEAQ (reference sequence). The trim removed 2 bases at V and 10 bases at J, leaving 4 bases unmatched. There are 14 residues in the CDR3. CDR3 in amino acids: CASSLTLAGDEQFF. DNA for the CDR3: TGTGCCAGCAGCTTAACACTAGCGGGAGACGAGCAGTTCTTC.

The chain is built from TRBV4-1 and TRBJ2-1, with D perhaps matching TRBD1 (5 bases). The CDR3 totals 17 residues. The germline V gene encodes CDR1 MGHRA and CDR2 YSYEKL. The ends were cut back, 2 bases at V and 0 bases at J, with 14 bases in the middle. Here the CDR3 DNA reads TGCGCCAGCAGCCAAACCCAGGGTTTTACCTCCTACAATGAGCAGTTCTTC. This codes for CASSQTQGFTSYNEQFF.

V gene TRBV25-1 combines with J gene TRBJ2-3, with 7 bases lining up with TRBD1. Losses at the gene ends were 4 bases for V and 5 bases for J; bases not matched to a gene: 9. Germline V lookup: CDR1 MGHDK, CDR2 SYGVNS. This CDR3 contains 15 residues. In DNA, the CDR3 is TGTGCCAGCAGTGCCGCCGGGACAGCACAAGATACGCAGTATTTT. Its translation: CASSAAGTAQDTQYF.

This chain joins TRBV5-6 and TRBJ1-6; 7 positions match TRBD1. The CDR3 is made up of 14 amino acids. Per germline, CDR1 SGHDT and CDR2 YYEEEE. With V trimmed by 4 bases and J by 9 bases, 7 bases remained unmatched. This chain's CDR3 is CASSLDRVFSPLHF. As DNA, the CDR3 is TGTGCCAGCAGCCTTGACAGGGTTTTTTCACCCCTCCACTTT.

The chain links TRBV11-3 to TRBJ2-1, with a tentative D call TRBD2 (6 bases). This CDR3 contains 16 residues. V was shortened by 4 bases and J by 4 bases, with 17 bases between the two germline ends. Looked up from germline, CDR1 is SGHNT and CDR2 is YENEEA. The CDR3 nucleotides are TGTGCCAGCAGCTCCGAAGGGGTTAGCGGATACAATGAGCAGTTCTTC. It yields the protein CASSSEGVSGYNEQFF.

This chain uses TRBV11-2 with TRBJ2-2, with TRBD1 identical over 10 bases. There are 17 residues in the CDR3. V lost 4 bases, J lost 5 bases, and 10 bases stayed unmatched. The germline gives CDR1 SGHAT, CDR2 FQNNGV. In DNA, the CDR3 is TGTGCCAGCAGCTCCTGGGCGGGACAGGGGAGGACCGGGGAGCTGTTTTTT. Translated, it gives CASSSWAGQGRTGELFF.